The 20 T cell receptor beta chains reported below all come from one sample, sequenced in a study of blood T cell repertoires in COVID-19. Clones were sequenced by immunoSEQ multiplex PCR, and TCRdb holds only the in-frame ones, with some missing. The table includes roughly 86,000 clones, more than 75% detected once. The sample taken for sequencing was peripheral blood. The receptors originated from a man aged 35 to 55 with acute or convalescent COVID-19.

The genes are TRBV6-5 and TRBJ1-4; 8 bases align to TRBD1. The CDR3 covers 16 residues. V lost 4 bases to trimming and J lost 7 bases; unmatched junction nucleotides: 11. Germline-derived CDR1 and CDR2 are MNHEY and SVGAGI. The CDR3 nucleotides read TGTGCCAGCAGTTCCTCCGGACAGGGTGAAGGTGAAAAACTGTTTTTT. Amino acid sequence: CASSSSGQGEGEKLFF.

This chain links TRBV27 with TRBJ2-5; tentative D call: TRBD1 (6 bases). The CDR3 runs 13 residues. V gave up 4 bases and J gave up 2 bases, with 8 bases separating them. The germline CDR1 and CDR2 sequences are MNHEY and SMNVEV (reference sequence). The DNA for the CDR3 is TGTGCCAGCAGTTACGGACAGCAAGAGACCCAGTACTTC. This sequence encodes CASSYGQQETQYF.

This sequence joins TRBV19 and TRBJ1-6; D gene ambiguous. CDR1 LNHDA and CDR2 SQIVND come from the germline V gene (reference sequence). With 1 base removed from V and 8 bases from J, the gap between germline ends came to 3 bases. The CDR3 has 12 amino acids. CDR3 in amino acids: CASSIADSPLHF. The CDR3 DNA sequence: TGTGCCAGTAGTATAGCAGATTCACCCCTCCACTTT.

This clone appeared a single time. The rearrangement uses TRBV5-1 and TRBJ2-6; 10 nucleotides match TRBD1. The trim removed 0 bases at V and 6 bases at J, leaving 3 bases unmatched. CDR1 and CDR2 from the germline V gene are SGHRS and YFSETQ. This CDR3 has 16 residues. The CDR3: CASSLGQGALANVLTF. The CDR3, as DNA: TGCGCCAGCAGCTTGGGACAGGGGGCATTGGCCAACGTCCTGACTTTC.

The J gene is TRBJ1-2, the V gene TRBV5-1; a possible D gene is TRBD1 (6 bases). The CDR3 loop spans 12 amino acids. Germline V gene data show CDR1 as SGHRS and CDR2 as YFSETQ. Trimming cost V 0 bases and J 14 bases, with 14 bases left between them. CDR3 in DNA: TGCGCCAGCAGCTTGGAGGGACATCAGTCGACCTTC. Translating it yields CASSLEGHQSTF.

The chain uses TRBV19 and TRBJ1-2, with D tentatively TRBD1 (6 bases). The germline V gene has CDR1 LNHDA and CDR2 SQIVND (reference sequence). The CDR3 is made up of 16 amino acids. The V and J ends lost 5 bases and 0 bases respectively, with 16 bases between them. The CDR3 spells CASSLDSQTSNYGYTF. CDR3 bases: TGTGCCAGTAGTTTGGACAGCCAAACCTCTAACTATGGCTACACCTTC.

This sequence joins TRBV3-1 (or the pseudogene TRBV3-2) and TRBJ2-2; 10 bases map to TRBD2. This CDR3 is built from 19 residues. V lost 1 base to trimming and J lost 2 bases; unmatched junction nucleotides: 10. The germline V gene has CDR1 LGHDT and CDR2 YNNKEL (reference sequence). This CDR3 reads CASSQVFTSGVRNTGELFF. In DNA form, the CDR3 reads TGTGCCAGCAGCCAAGTCTTTACTAGCGGGGTGAGAAACACCGGGGAGCTGTTTTTT.

A few counts support this clone. This rearrangement joins TRBV15 to TRBJ1-6; weak D call: TRBD1 (6 bases). Germline V CDR1 and CDR2: LNHNV, YYDKDF (reference sequence). Trimming took off 5 bases at V and 0 bases at J, with 14 bases between the two ends. CDR3 length equals 17 residues. The CDR3 DNA reads as TGTGCCACCAGCGGAAAGGACAGTTTCTCCTATAATTCACCCCTCCACTTT. This codes for CATSGKDSFSYNSPLHF.

The gene calls are TRBV19 and TRBJ1-4, with D perhaps TRBD1 (5 bases). CDR1 and CDR2 (germline): LNHDA, SQIVND (reference sequence). CDR3 length equals 15 residues. V was cut by 4 bases and J by 0 bases, with 9 bases left in between. The CDR3 sequence is CASSTDSATNEKLFF. As DNA, the CDR3 is TGTGCCAGTAGTACCGACAGTGCAACTAATGAAAAACTGTTTTTT.

V and J are TRBV19 and TRBJ2-1; D is perhaps TRBD1 (5 bases). Germline V gene data show CDR1 as LNHDA and CDR2 as SQIVND (reference sequence). Trimming cost V 3 bases and J 5 bases, with 11 bases left between them. The CDR3 contains 14 residues. The CDR3 spells CASSISFRDNEQFF. As DNA, the CDR3 is TGTGCCAGTAGTATTAGTTTCAGGGACAATGAGCAGTTCTTC.

This clone occurred once. The chain recombines TRBV3-1 (or the pseudogene TRBV3-2) with TRBJ2-5; no reliable D call. The CDR3 extends over 12 amino acids. The V end lost 4 bases, the J end lost 5 bases, and 8 bases lay between the germline ends. Germline V gives CDR1 LGHDT, CDR2 YNNKEL (reference sequence). The CDR3 spells CASSLLGETQYF. The CDR3 nucleotides read TGTGCCAGCAGCCTTTTGGGCGAGACCCAGTACTTC.

The J gene is TRBJ2-6, the V gene TRBV6-6; tentative D call: TRBD1 (6 bases). V dropped 7 bases and J dropped 5 bases, with 12 bases sitting between them. The CDR3 contains 14 residues. The germline CDR1 and CDR2 sequences are MNHNY and SVGAGI (reference sequence). The CDR3 DNA follows: TGTGCCAGCAAGGGTGGGGACAGGGCCAACGTCCTGACTTTC. Translating gives CASKGGDRANVLTF.

In its sample, this clone was seen once. One end of the junction fails to match germline, which may point to a read error. V usage is TRBV2 and J usage is TRBJ2-7, with D perhaps matching TRBD2 (5 bases). This CDR3 contains 13 residues. In germline, CDR1 is SNHLY, CDR2 FYNNEI. CDR3 nucleotides: TGTGCCAGCATTGAAGGGAGTCACTACGAGCAGTACTTC. Encoded protein: CASIEGSHYEQYF. Full variable domain (remainder filled in from reference TRBV2 and TRBJ2-7): EPEVTQTPSHQVTQMGQEVILRCVPISNHLYFYWYRQILGQKVEFLVSFYNNEISEKSEIFDDQFSVERPDGSNFTLKIRSTKLEDSAMYFCASIEGSHYEQYFGPGTRLTVT.

This chain joins TRBV5-4 and TRBJ2-4; TRBD1 matches 9 bases. The junction had 4 bases not matched to a gene; V was cut back by 0 bases and J by 6 bases. This CDR3 is 15 amino acids long. Germline V lookup: CDR1 SGHNT, CDR2 YYREEE (reference sequence). DNA for the CDR3: TGTGCCAGCAGCTTGGCTGCGGACAGGGGAAACATTCAGTACTTC. Residues: CASSLAADRGNIQYF. The full variable domain, in which reference TRBV5-4 and TRBJ2-4 provide the parts outside the CDR3, is ETGVTQSPTHLIKTRGQQVTLRCSSQSGHNTVSWYQQALGQGPQFIFQYYREEENGRGNFPPRFSGLQFPNYSSELNVNALELDDSALYLCASSLAADRGNIQYFGAGTRLSVL.

The count of this clone is one. This chain links TRBV3-1 (or the pseudogene TRBV3-2) with TRBJ2-5, with 11 nucleotides matching TRBD2. Looked up from germline, CDR1 is LGHDT and CDR2 is YNNKEL (reference sequence). The junction had 10 bases not matched to a gene; V was cut back by 2 bases and J by 5 bases. The CDR3 has 17 residues. This chain's CDR3 is CASSQRLAGPKGETQYF. Here the CDR3 DNA reads TGTGCCAGCAGCCAAAGACTAGCGGGACCTAAGGGGGAGACCCAGTACTTC.

The V call is TRBV5-1, the J call TRBJ2-1, with 9 bases identical to TRBD1. The trim removed 4 bases at V and 8 bases at J, leaving 10 bases unmatched. The CDR3 extends over 15 amino acids. Germline CDR1 and CDR2: SGHRS and YFSETQ. CDR3 DNA: TGCGCCAGCAGCGGCAGACAGGGGGGTGGCCATGAGCAGTTCTTC. Protein sequence: CASSGRQGGGHEQFF.

The chain uses TRBV25-1 and TRBJ1-5, with D perhaps TRBD1 (6 bases). The CDR3 sequence is 14 residues long. V was shortened by 3 bases and J by 2 bases, with 8 bases between the two germline ends. The germline V gene encodes CDR1 MGHDK and CDR2 SYGVNS. The DNA of the CDR3 is TGTGCCAGCAGTGATAAGGGGGGCAATCAGCCCCAGCATTTT. As protein: CASSDKGGNQPQHF.

The rearrangement joins TRBV6-1 to TRBJ2-1; TRBD2 aligns across 9 bases. Germline values: CDR1 MNHNS, CDR2 SASEGT. CDR3 length equals 16 residues. V gave up 4 bases and J gave up 2 bases; unmatched junction bases: 6. CDR3 sequence: CASSGLAGGAYNEQFF. CDR3 nucleotides: TGTGCCAGCAGTGGACTGGCGGGAGGGGCCTACAATGAGCAGTTCTTC.

The CDR3 DNA follows: TGTGCCAGCAGCTTAGGGACAACAAAACAGGAAAAACTGTTTTTT. As protein: CASSLGTTKQEKLFF. The chain recombines TRBV7-8 with TRBJ1-4, with D possibly TRBD1 on 5 matching bases. Germline values: CDR1 SGHVS, CDR2 FQNEAQ. V was trimmed by 1 base and J by 8 bases, leaving 14 bases between them. The CDR3 length is 15 residues.

This clone occurred once. V and J are TRBV19 and TRBJ2-3; maybe TRBD1 (5 bases). From germline, CDR1 is LNHDA and CDR2 SQIVND (reference sequence). The V and J ends lost 5 bases and 3 bases respectively, with 9 bases between them. There are 13 residues in the CDR3. The CDR3 region is CASSLRQTDTQYF. CDR3 DNA: TGTGCCAGTAGTTTGAGACAGACAGATACGCAGTATTTT.